These 27 T cell receptor beta chains share one sample of origin, sequenced in a study of shared clonotypes between healthy human individuals. The protocol was immunoSEQ multiplex PCR, while the TCRdb copy is restricted to in-frame clones and leaves out a portion. The data hold roughly 1,100,000 clones, with around 76% observed a single time. The sample consisted of memory CD4+ T cells sorted from blood. Subset noted: CD45RA-negative fraction. The receptors were gathered from a man aged 18 to 29 in good health.

The V call is TRBV30, the J call TRBJ1-3, with no clear D. The germline V gene has CDR1 GTSNPN and CDR2 SVGIG (reference sequence). Trimming took off 0 bases at V and 4 bases at J, with 10 bases between the two ends. This CDR3 spans 14 amino acids. In nucleotides, the CDR3 is TGTGCCTGGAGTGTGGGTATTGCCGGAAACACCATATATTTT. This codes for CAWSVGIAGNTIYF.

There are a few counts of this clone. V is TRBV2 and J is TRBJ2-7, with D perhaps being TRBD1 or TRBD2 (6 bases each). This CDR3 comprises 15 residues. Trimming cost V 1 base and J 5 bases, with 15 bases left between them. Germline lookup yields CDR1 SNHLY and CDR2 FYNNEI. CDR3 coding DNA: TGTGCCAGCAGTGAAGTAAGACCGGGGGCCCACGAGCAGTACTTC. It is translated as CASSEVRPGAHEQYF.

CDR3 coding DNA: TGTGCCATTACCCAGGGACAGGGTTATGGAAACACCATATATTTT. This encodes CAITQGQGYGNTIYF. This sequence joins TRBV6-6 and TRBJ1-3, with TRBD1 matching 9 bases. Germline V lookup: CDR1 MNHNY, CDR2 SVGAGI (reference sequence). V lost 10 bases and J lost 3; bases outside the gene matches: 10. CDR3 length equals 15 residues.

This chain links TRBV6-5 with TRBJ1-1; unclear D gene. CDR1 and CDR2 from the germline V gene are MNHEY and SVGAGI. This CDR3 spans 14 amino acids. V was trimmed by 6 bases and J by 1 base, leaving 12 bases between them. The CDR3, as DNA: TGTGCCAGCAGGACGGGATATTCGAACACTGAAGCTTTCTTT. This codes for CASRTGYSNTEAFF.

The V call is TRBV2, the J call TRBJ2-1, with TRBD2 matching 8 bases. Germline V gene data show CDR1 as SNHLY and CDR2 as FYNNEI. The trim removed 7 bases at V and 3 bases at J, leaving 5 bases unmatched. The CDR3 loop spans 14 amino acids. The CDR3 sequence: CASTKRESYNEQFF. The CDR3 DNA reads as TGTGCCAGCACCAAGCGGGAGAGCTACAATGAGCAGTTCTTC.

In nucleotides, the CDR3 is TGCGCCAGCAGCCGACCGGGACCCAGGGGCACTGAAGCTTTCTTT. This gives the protein CASSRPGPRGTEAFF. The chain couples TRBV4-1 to TRBJ1-1; TRBD1 is a possible D gene (6 bases). CDR1 MGHRA and CDR2 YSYEKL come from the germline V gene. Deletions cut 4 bases from V and 4 bases from J, with 16 bases between. This CDR3 is 15 amino acids long.

The chain recombines TRBV9 with TRBJ2-2; no reliable D call. The CDR3 consists of 13 residues. Germline V gives CDR1 SGDLS, CDR2 YYNGEE. V was cut by 7 bases and J by 5 bases, with 12 bases left in between. CDR3 sequence: CASQRSLTGELFF. The CDR3 DNA is TGTGCCAGCCAAAGGAGCCTAACCGGGGAGCTGTTTTTT.

The chain carries TRBV7-6 and TRBJ2-7, with 8 nucleotides matching TRBD2. Germline values: CDR1 SGHVS, CDR2 FNYEAQ. V lost 1 base and J lost 0; bases outside the gene matches: 2. The CDR3 runs 15 residues. The DNA for the CDR3 is TGTGCCAGCAGCTTAGTGGCGGGGGGCTCCTACGAGCAGTACTTC. Its protein is CASSLVAGGSYEQYF.

V is TRBV6-5 and J is TRBJ2-3, with TRBD1 identical over 8 bases. Germline V gene data show CDR1 as MNHEY and CDR2 as SVGAGI. The V gene end was trimmed by 6 bases and the J gene end by 1 base; junction bases not matched to a gene: 6. CDR3 length equals 15 residues. The CDR3 DNA is TGTGCCAGCAGCCACAGGGGGGTGGGCACAGATACGCAGTATTTT. Its translation: CASSHRGVGTDTQYF.

V gene TRBV5-6 combines with J gene TRBJ2-1, with D maybe TRBD2 (6 bases). Germline loops: CDR1 SGHDT, CDR2 YYEEEE. The CDR3 is 13 residues long. Trimming removed 1 base from V and 8 bases from J, with 10 bases in between. As DNA, the CDR3 is TGTGCCAGCAGCTTGCCGGCGGGGTATGAGCAGTTCTTC. Encoded protein: CASSLPAGYEQFF.

This chain links TRBV5-4 with TRBJ2-1, with TRBD2 matching 9 bases. CDR1 and CDR2 from the germline V gene are SGHNT and YYREEE (reference sequence). V dropped 2 bases and J dropped 3; count of bases not matched to a gene: 6. The CDR3 has 16 amino acids. The CDR3 DNA reads TGTGCCAGCAGCTTTAGACTAGCGGCCCACTACAATGAGCAGTTCTTC. The encoded protein is CASSFRLAAHYNEQFF.

A few counts support this clone. The gene calls are TRBV11-2 and TRBJ1-2; D possibly corresponds to TRBD1 (6 bases). V was trimmed by 5 bases and J by 2 bases, leaving 9 bases between them. In germline, CDR1 is SGHAT, CDR2 FQNNGV. This CDR3 contains 13 residues. The CDR3 DNA is TGTGCCAGCAGCCGCGACAGGAACTATGGCTACACCTTC. This gives the protein CASSRDRNYGYTF.

Details on this clone: A much larger clonotype is one base distant, so this may be a read error. Different DNA sequences within this sample yield the same CDR3. V usage is TRBV11-2 and J usage is TRBJ2-7; D is perhaps TRBD2 (5 bases). The V end lost 2 bases, the J end lost 4 bases, and 6 bases lay between the germline ends. The CDR3 runs to 12 residues. From germline, CDR1 is SGHAT and CDR2 FQNNGV. The chain's CDR3 is CASSLTGYEQYF. For the CDR3, the DNA is TGTGCCAGCAGCTTAACGGGATACGAGCAGTACTTC.

V usage is TRBV5-1 and J usage is TRBJ2-3; D uncertain. CDR3 length: 14 residues. Trimming shortened V by 2 bases and J by 0 bases, and 7 bases separated the two germline ends. Germline V gene sequence: CDR1 SGHRS, CDR2 YFSETQ. The CDR3 region is CASSFLSSTDTQYF. In DNA form, the CDR3 reads TGCGCCAGCAGCTTCTTGAGCAGCACAGATACGCAGTATTTT.

This chain uses TRBV5-1 with TRBJ2-3, with unresolved D. The V end lost 5 bases, the J end lost 4 bases, and 8 bases lay between the germline ends. This CDR3 spans 12 amino acids. The V gene's germline CDR1 is SGHRS and CDR2 YFSETQ. CDR3 loop: CASRFESDTQYF. The CDR3, as DNA: TGCGCCAGCAGGTTCGAATCAGATACGCAGTATTTT.

With regard to this clone: The sample has other DNA sequences that encode this CDR3 too. V usage is TRBV7-6 and J usage is TRBJ2-3; D might be TRBD1 (7 bases). V lost 4 bases to trimming and J lost 6 bases, with 8 bases between them. Germline V gene lookup returns CDR1 SGHVS and CDR2 FNYEAQ. The CDR3 is 12 amino acids. CDR3 nucleotide sequence: TGTGCCAGCAGCTCAGGGGGGGATACGCAGTATTTT. This codes for CASSSGGDTQYF.

This chain links TRBV5-8 with TRBJ1-4; D unclear. The CDR3 is 15 amino acids. Per germline, CDR1 SGHTS and CDR2 YDEGEE. The germline V and J ends were trimmed by 0 bases and 4 bases, with 10 bases remaining between them. CDR3 in DNA: TGTGCCAGCAGCTTGGAGGTAGCTGGTAATGAAAAACTGTTTTTT. This gives the protein CASSLEVAGNEKLFF.

The V and J genes are TRBV5-1 and TRBJ1-1, with TRBD1 as a possible D gene (6 bases). With 3 bases removed from V and 4 bases from J, the gap between germline ends came to 19 bases. The CDR3 runs 16 residues. Looked up from germline, CDR1 is SGHRS and CDR2 is YFSETQ. The chain's CDR3 is CASSSRAGAGSTEAFF. The CDR3 DNA sequence: TGCGCCAGCAGCTCACGAGCAGGGGCGGGGAGCACTGAAGCTTTCTTT.

This clone was counted a few times. The rearrangement links TRBV4-3 to TRBJ2-1, with 13 bases identical to TRBD2. The CDR3 totals 17 residues. Germline assignment: CDR1 LGHNA and CDR2 YSLEER. Trimming at V came to 4 bases and at J to 4 bases, leaving 7 bases not matched to a gene. This CDR3 reads CASSPGATSGGYNEQFF. The CDR3 coding sequence is TGCGCCAGCAGCCCAGGTGCGACTAGCGGGGGGTACAATGAGCAGTTCTTC.

The V and J genes are TRBV7-2 and TRBJ2-7, with 12 bases lining up with TRBD2. The CDR3 extends over 14 amino acids. Germline CDR1 SGHTA, CDR2 FQGNSA. V lost 6 bases to trimming and J lost 9 bases; unmatched junction nucleotides: 9. The CDR3 is CASRETSGSIGQYF. CDR3 sequence (DNA): TGTGCCAGCAGGGAGACTAGCGGGAGTATCGGGCAGTACTTC.

The chain couples TRBV18 to TRBJ2-3; TRBD2 agrees at 10 bases. Trimming removed 4 bases from V and 1 base from J; junction bases left unmatched: 5. There are 16 residues in the CDR3. Germline loops: CDR1 KGHSH, CDR2 LQKENI. CDR3: CASSLLAGARTDTQYF. DNA for the CDR3: TGTGCCAGCTCACTTCTAGCGGGAGCGCGCACAGATACGCAGTATTTT.

The genes are TRBV10-3 and TRBJ2-3; TRBD2 matches at 9 bases. Germline trimming cut 3 bases from V and 4 bases from J; bases unmatched to any gene: 5. Germline V lookup: CDR1 ENHRY, CDR2 SYGVKD. The CDR3 has 15 residues. CDR3 residues: CAISDFSGSADTQYF. In DNA, the CDR3 is TGTGCCATCAGTGACTTTAGCGGGAGCGCAGATACGCAGTATTTT.

This clone occurred a few times. The chain carries TRBV6-1 and TRBJ2-2; 9 bases match TRBD2. Unmatched junction bases numbered 4, after V lost 7 bases and J lost 7 bases. Germline V gives CDR1 MNHNS, CDR2 SASEGT. The CDR3 runs 13 residues. CDR3 sequence reads: CASMTSGFGELFF. In nucleotides, the CDR3 is TGTGCCAGCATGACTAGCGGATTCGGGGAGCTGTTTTTT.

Here the CDR3 reads CASSESGRRGYTF. As DNA, the CDR3 is TGTGCCAGCAGTGAATCGGGGAGAAGGGGCTACACCTTC. The rearrangement joins TRBV2 to TRBJ1-2; no reliable D call. Germline V lookup: CDR1 SNHLY, CDR2 FYNNEI. The CDR3 length is 13 residues. V shed 2 bases and J shed 8 bases, with 12 bases lying between them.

Comment on this clone: The same CDR3 also results from other DNA sequences found in this sample. V usage is TRBV5-1 and J usage is TRBJ1-3; 7 positions match TRBD1. Germline CDR1 reads SGHRS; CDR2 reads YFSETQ. V was clipped by 4 bases and J by 4 bases; unmatched bases: 2. This CDR3 region has 13 residues. The CDR3 is CASSTGEGNTIYF. Written as DNA, the CDR3 is TGCGCCAGCAGCACAGGGGAAGGAAACACCATATATTTT.

V is TRBV9 and J is TRBJ1-2; 10 bases are a match to TRBD1. V gave up 3 bases and J gave up 8 bases; unmatched junction bases: 7. CDR1 is SGDLS and CDR2 is YYNGEE in the germline V gene. The CDR3 contains 14 residues. DNA for the CDR3: TGTGCCAGCAGCGCGACAGGGGGCGCTAAGGGCTACACCTTC. Translated, it gives CASSATGGAKGYTF.

This clone was seen a handful of times. The J gene is TRBJ1-1, the V gene TRBV6-1, with a tentative D call TRBD1 (5 bases). CDR1 is MNHNS, CDR2 SASEGT, per germline. V was cut by 1 base and J by 0 bases, with 15 bases left in between. The CDR3 runs 17 residues. The CDR3 reads CASSEGQGFFLNTEAFF. CDR3 bases: TGTGCCAGCAGTGAAGGCCAGGGTTTTTTTTTGAACACTGAAGCTTTCTTT.